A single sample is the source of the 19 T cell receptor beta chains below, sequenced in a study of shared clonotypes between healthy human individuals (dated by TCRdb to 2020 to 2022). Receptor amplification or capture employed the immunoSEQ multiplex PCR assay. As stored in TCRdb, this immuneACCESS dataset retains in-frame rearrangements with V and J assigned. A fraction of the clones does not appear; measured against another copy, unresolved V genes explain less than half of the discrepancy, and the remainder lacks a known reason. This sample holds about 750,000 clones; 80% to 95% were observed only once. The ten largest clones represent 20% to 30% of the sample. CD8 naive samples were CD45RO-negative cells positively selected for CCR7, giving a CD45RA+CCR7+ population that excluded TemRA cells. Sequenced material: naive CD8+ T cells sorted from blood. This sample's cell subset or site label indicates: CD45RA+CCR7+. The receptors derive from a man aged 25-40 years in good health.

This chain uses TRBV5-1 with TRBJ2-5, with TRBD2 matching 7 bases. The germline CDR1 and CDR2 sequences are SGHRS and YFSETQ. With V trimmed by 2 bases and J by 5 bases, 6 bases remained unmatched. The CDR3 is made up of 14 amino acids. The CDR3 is CASSLPDGGETQYF. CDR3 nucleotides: TGCGCCAGCAGCTTACCGGACGGGGGGGAGACCCAGTACTTC. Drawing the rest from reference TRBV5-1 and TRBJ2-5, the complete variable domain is KAGVTQTPRYLIKTRGQQVTLSCSPISGHRSVSWYQQTPGQGLQFLFEYFSETQRNKGNFPGRFSGRQFSNSRSEMNVSTLELGDSALYLCASSLPDGGETQYFGPGTRLLVL.

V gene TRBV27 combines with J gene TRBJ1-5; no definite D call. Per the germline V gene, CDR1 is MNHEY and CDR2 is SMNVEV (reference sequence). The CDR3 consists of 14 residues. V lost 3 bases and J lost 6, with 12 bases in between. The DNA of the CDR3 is TGTGCCAGCAGTTTTGTCGGACTCACTCAGCCCCAGCATTTT. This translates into CASSFVGLTQPQHF.

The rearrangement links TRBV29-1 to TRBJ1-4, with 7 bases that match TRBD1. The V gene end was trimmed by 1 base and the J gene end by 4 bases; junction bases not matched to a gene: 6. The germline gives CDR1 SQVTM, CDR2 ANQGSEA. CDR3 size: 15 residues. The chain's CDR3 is CSVEGKGADNEKLFF. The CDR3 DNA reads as TGCAGCGTTGAAGGGAAGGGGGCGGATAATGAAAAACTGTTTTTT.

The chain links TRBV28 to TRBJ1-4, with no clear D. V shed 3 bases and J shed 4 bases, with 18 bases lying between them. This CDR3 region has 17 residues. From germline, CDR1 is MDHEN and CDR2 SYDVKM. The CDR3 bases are TGTGCCAGCAGTTTGGCCCTGGGGTCGCAAAGTAATGAAAAACTGTTTTTT. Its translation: CASSLALGSQSNEKLFF.

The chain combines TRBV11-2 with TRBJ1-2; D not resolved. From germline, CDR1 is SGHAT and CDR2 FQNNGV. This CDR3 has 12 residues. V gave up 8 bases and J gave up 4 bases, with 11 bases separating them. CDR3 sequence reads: CASFSSIYGYTF. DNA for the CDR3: TGTGCCAGCTTTTCGAGTATCTATGGCTACACCTTC.

CDR3 bases: TGTGCCAGTGTAGCGGGAGGAGTTACAGATACGCAGTATTTT. It codes for CASVAGGVTDTQYF. J is TRBJ2-3 and V is TRBV19; 10 nucleotides match TRBD2. This CDR3 has 14 residues. Trimming cost V 8 bases and J 3 bases; bases outside gene matches: 5. CDR1 is LNHDA and CDR2 is SQIVND in the germline V gene (reference sequence). Drawing the rest from reference TRBV19 and TRBJ2-3, the complete variable domain is DGGITQSPKYLFRKEGQNVTLSCEQNLNHDAMYWYRQDPGQGLRLIYYSQIVNDFQKGDIAEGYSVSREKKESFPLTVTSAQKNPTAFYLCASVAGGVTDTQYFGPGTRLTVL.

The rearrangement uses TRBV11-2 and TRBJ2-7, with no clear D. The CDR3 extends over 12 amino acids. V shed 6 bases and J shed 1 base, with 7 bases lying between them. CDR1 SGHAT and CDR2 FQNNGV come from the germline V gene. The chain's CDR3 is CASRRQSYEQYF. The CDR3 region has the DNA TGTGCCAGCAGACGGCAATCCTACGAGCAGTACTTC.

The DNA for the CDR3 is TGTGCCAGTGGGGACGGTACAAGCTCCTACAATGAGCAGTTCTTC. Translation: CASGDGTSSYNEQFF. This chain uses TRBV27 with TRBJ2-1, with D perhaps matching TRBD1 or TRBD2 (5 bases each). The germline CDR1 and CDR2 sequences are MNHEY and SMNVEV (reference sequence). V shed 9 bases and J shed 0 bases, with 15 bases lying between them. The CDR3 covers 15 residues.

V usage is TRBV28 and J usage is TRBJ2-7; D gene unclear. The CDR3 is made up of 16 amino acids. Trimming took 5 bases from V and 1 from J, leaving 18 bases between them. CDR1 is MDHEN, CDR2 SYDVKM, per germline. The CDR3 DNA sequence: TGTGCCAGCAGTCCCCACCCAGGTATTAGGTCCTACGAGCAGTACTTC. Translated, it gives CASSPHPGIRSYEQYF.

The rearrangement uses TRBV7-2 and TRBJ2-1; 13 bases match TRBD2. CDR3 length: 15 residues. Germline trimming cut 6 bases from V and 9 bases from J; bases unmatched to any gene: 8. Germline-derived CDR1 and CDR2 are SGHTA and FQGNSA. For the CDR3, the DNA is TGTGCCAGCAGTTTCATAGGACTAGCGGGAGCTGAGCAGTTCTTC. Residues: CASSFIGLAGAEQFF.

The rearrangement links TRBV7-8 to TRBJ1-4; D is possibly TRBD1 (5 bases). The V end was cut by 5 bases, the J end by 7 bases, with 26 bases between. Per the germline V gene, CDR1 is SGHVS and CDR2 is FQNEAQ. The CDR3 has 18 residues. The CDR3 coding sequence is TGTGCCAGCAGCCCCCGAGAGGGGCCAAGGGCCGGGGGTGAAAAACTGTTTTTT. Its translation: CASSPREGPRAGGEKLFF.

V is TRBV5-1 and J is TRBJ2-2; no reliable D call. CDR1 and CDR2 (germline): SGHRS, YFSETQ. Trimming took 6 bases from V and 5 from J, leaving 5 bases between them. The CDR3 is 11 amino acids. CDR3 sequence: CASTMTGELFF. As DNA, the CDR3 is TGCGCCAGCACTATGACCGGGGAGCTGTTTTTT.

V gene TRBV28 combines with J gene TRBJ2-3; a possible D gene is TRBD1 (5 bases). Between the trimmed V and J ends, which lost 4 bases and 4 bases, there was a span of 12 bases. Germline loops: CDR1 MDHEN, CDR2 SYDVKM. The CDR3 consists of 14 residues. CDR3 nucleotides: TGTGCCAGCAGTTGGCGCAGGGTAGCAGATACGCAGTATTTT. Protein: CASSWRRVADTQYF.

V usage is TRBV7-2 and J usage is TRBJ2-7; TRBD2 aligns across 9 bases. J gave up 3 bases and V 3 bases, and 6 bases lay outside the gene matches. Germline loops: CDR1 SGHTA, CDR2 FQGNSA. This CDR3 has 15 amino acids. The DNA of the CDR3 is TGTGCCAGCAGCTTGGTACTAGCGGGTGGCTACGAGCAGTACTTC. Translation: CASSLVLAGGYEQYF.

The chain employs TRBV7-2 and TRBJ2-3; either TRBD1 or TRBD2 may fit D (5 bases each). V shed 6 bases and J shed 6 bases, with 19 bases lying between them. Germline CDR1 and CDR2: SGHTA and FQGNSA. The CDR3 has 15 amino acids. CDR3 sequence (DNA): TGTGCCAGCAGGGAGGTGGGGCTACGTCGTGATACGCAGTATTTT. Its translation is CASREVGLRRDTQYF. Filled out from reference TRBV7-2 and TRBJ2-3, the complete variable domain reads GAGVSQSPSNKVTEKGKDVELRCDPISGHTALYWYRQSLGQGLEFLIYFQGNSAPDKSGLPSDRFSAERTGGSVSTLTIQRTQQEDSAVYLCASREVGLRRDTQYFGPGTRLTVL.

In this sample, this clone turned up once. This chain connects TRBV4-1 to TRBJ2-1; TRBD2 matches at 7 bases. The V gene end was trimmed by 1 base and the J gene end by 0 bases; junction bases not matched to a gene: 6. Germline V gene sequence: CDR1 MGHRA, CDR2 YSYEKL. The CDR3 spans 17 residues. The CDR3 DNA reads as TGCGCCAGCAGCCAAGTTGAGGGAGGGAGCTCCTACAATGAGCAGTTCTTC. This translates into CASSQVEGGSSYNEQFF.

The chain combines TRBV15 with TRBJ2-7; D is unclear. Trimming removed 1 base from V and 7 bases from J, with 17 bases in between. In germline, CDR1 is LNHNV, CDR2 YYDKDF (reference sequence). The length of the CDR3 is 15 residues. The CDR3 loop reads CATSRGWVSLGEQYF. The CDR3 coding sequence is TGTGCCACCAGCAGAGGCTGGGTATCCTTGGGGGAGCAGTACTTC.

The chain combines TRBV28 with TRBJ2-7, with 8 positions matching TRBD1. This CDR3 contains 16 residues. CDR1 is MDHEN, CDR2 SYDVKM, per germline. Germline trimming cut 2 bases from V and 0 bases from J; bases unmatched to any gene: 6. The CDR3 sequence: CASSLIRDRSSYEQYF. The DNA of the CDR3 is TGTGCCAGCAGTTTAATCCGGGACAGGAGCTCCTACGAGCAGTACTTC.

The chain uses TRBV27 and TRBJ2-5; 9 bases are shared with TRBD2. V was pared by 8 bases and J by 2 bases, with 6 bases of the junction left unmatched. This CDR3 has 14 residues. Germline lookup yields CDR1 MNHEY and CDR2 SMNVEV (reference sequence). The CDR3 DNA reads TGTGCCAGCGGCCTCACTAGCGGGCAAGAGACCCAGTACTTC. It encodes CASGLTSGQETQYF.